The 13 T cell receptor beta chains in this list originate from one sample, sequenced in a study of blood T cell repertoires in COVID-19. Clones were read by immunoSEQ multiplex PCR, and TCRdb kept only the in-frame ones, dropping some. Among around 250,000 clones, more than 85% were seen once, and the ten largest hold less than 4%. The specimen sequenced was peripheral blood. The source of these receptors is a man younger than 30 with active or convalescent COVID-19.

The chain uses TRBV11-2 and TRBJ1-5, with D perhaps matching TRBD1 (5 bases). With 2 bases removed from V and 2 bases from J, the gap between germline ends came to 13 bases. The CDR3 has 16 residues. Germline CDR1 and CDR2: SGHAT and FQNNGV. As DNA, the CDR3 is TGTGCCAGCAGCTTACATGCAGGGTTAGGCAATCAGCCCCAGCATTTT. Its translation is CASSLHAGLGNQPQHF.

This clone was detected only once. This chain links TRBV30 with TRBJ1-6; D may be TRBD1 (6 bases). The germline CDR1 and CDR2 sequences are GTSNPN and SVGIG (reference sequence). The CDR3 is 13 amino acids. Trimming pared 4 bases from V and 6 bases from J, leaving 10 bases between. The CDR3 bases are TGTGCCTGGACCGGACAGCTTAATTCACCCCTCCACTTT. This encodes CAWTGQLNSPLHF.

This chain connects TRBV7-2 to TRBJ2-5; possibly TRBD2 for D (5 bases). CDR1 is SGHTA, CDR2 FQGNSA, per germline. V gave up 2 bases and J gave up 10 bases, with 17 bases separating them. This CDR3 region has 14 residues. CDR3 sequence (DNA): TGTGCCAGCAGCTTACAAACCTTACGGGGTTTCCAGTACTTC. Its protein is CASSLQTLRGFQYF.

The V and J genes are TRBV30 and TRBJ1-6; TRBD1 matches 8 bases. Germline V gene lookup returns CDR1 GTSNPN and CDR2 SVGIG (reference sequence). V lost 6 bases and J lost 1; bases outside the gene matches: 8. CDR3 length: 16 residues. CDR3: CACPDRGRSYNSPLHF. The CDR3 DNA sequence: TGTGCCTGTCCCGACAGGGGAAGGTCCTATAATTCACCCCTCCACTTT.

This chain connects TRBV6-5 to TRBJ1-4, with D maybe TRBD1 (6 bases). This CDR3 comprises 15 residues. Trimming took 3 bases from V and 4 from J, leaving 12 bases between them. Germline-derived CDR1 and CDR2 are MNHEY and SVGAGI. CDR3 protein: CASSYRGGYNEKLFF. For the CDR3, the DNA is TGTGCCAGCAGTTATCGCGGGGGCTATAATGAAAAACTGTTTTTT.

The genes are TRBV6-1 and TRBJ1-2; TRBD1 agrees at 8 bases. Germline V lookup: CDR1 MNHNS, CDR2 SASEGT. The CDR3 is 13 amino acids. The V and J ends lost 3 bases and 3 bases, in that order; junction bases with no gene match: 0. The CDR3 DNA sequence: TGTGCCAGCAGTGAGACAGGGGACTATGGCTACACCTTC. Amino acids: CASSETGDYGYTF.

This clone turned up a few times. V usage is TRBV19 and J usage is TRBJ1-1; D gene uncertain. V lost 5 bases, J lost 1 base, and 8 bases lay in between. The CDR3 extends over 13 amino acids. Germline V CDR1 and CDR2: LNHDA, SQIVND (reference sequence). DNA of the CDR3: TGTGCCAGTAGTGTTTTAGAGAACACTGAAGCTTTCTTT. Encoded protein: CASSVLENTEAFF.

This chain connects TRBV27 to TRBJ1-5, with D perhaps TRBD1 (5 bases). This CDR3 has 13 residues. The V and J ends lost 7 bases and 4 bases respectively, with 11 bases between them. In germline, CDR1 is MNHEY, CDR2 SMNVEV (reference sequence). CDR3 DNA sequence: TGTGCCAGCAAGGAGGGACGGAATCAGCCCCAGCATTTT. Amino acid sequence: CASKEGRNQPQHF.

The chain recombines TRBV2 with TRBJ2-3, with TRBD1 as a possible D gene (6 bases). CDR1 is SNHLY, CDR2 FYNNEI, per germline. Trimming stripped 6 bases from V and 6 bases from J, with 10 bases between. This CDR3 region has 12 residues. The CDR3 bases are TGTGCCAGCAGAGGGGGTAAGGATACGCAGTATTTT. Translating it yields CASRGGKDTQYF.

This chain uses TRBV18 with TRBJ1-6, with no clear D. Germline V gives CDR1 KGHSH, CDR2 LQKENI. This CDR3 has 17 amino acids. V was clipped by 3 bases and J by 7 bases, with 19 bases between them. CDR3 nucleotides: TGTGCCAGCTCACCTCAAGGCGGAGGCGGTCTCAATTCACCCCTCCACTTT. Its translation: CASSPQGGGGLNSPLHF.

V usage is TRBV23-1 and J usage is TRBJ2-1, with 10 bases lining up with TRBD2. TRBV23-1 is an ORF; its function is uncertain. CDR3 length equals 18 residues. J was trimmed by 2 bases and V by 3 bases; bases with no gene match: 10. This CDR3 reads CASSHNGLAAITYNEQFF. CDR3 bases: TGCGCCAGCAGTCACAATGGACTAGCGGCTATTACCTACAATGAGCAGTTCTTC.

The table lists this clone with a count of one. The rearrangement uses TRBV4-3 and TRBJ1-2, with D perhaps matching TRBD1 (6 bases). V shed 0 bases and J shed 3 bases, with 17 bases lying between them. CDR1 is LGHNA, CDR2 YSLEER, per germline. This CDR3 region has 17 residues. The CDR3 spells CASSQDRSAGAYYGYTF. DNA for the CDR3: TGCGCCAGCAGCCAAGATCGAAGTGCGGGGGCCTACTATGGCTACACCTTC.

The genes are TRBV6-1 and TRBJ1-2; D remains unclear. V lost 3 bases, J lost 6 bases, and 14 bases lay in between. Germline loops: CDR1 MNHNS, CDR2 SASEGT. There are 14 residues in the CDR3. CDR3 sequence reads: CASSDWEGSDGYTF. Written as DNA, the CDR3 is TGTGCCAGCAGTGATTGGGAGGGATCCGATGGCTACACCTTC.